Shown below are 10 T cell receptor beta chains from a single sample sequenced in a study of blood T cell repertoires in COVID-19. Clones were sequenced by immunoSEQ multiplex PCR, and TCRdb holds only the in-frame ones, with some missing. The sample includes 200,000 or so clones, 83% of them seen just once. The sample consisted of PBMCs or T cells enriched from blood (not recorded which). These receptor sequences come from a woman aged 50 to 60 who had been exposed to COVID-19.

The CDR3 region is CASSFNRGSEKLFF. Written as DNA, the CDR3 is TGTGCCAGCAGTTTCAACAGGGGGAGTGAAAAACTGTTTTTT. V and J are TRBV6-2 or TRBV6-3 and TRBJ1-4; 8 nucleotides match TRBD1. This CDR3 is 14 amino acids long. Germline CDR1 is MNHEY and CDR2 is SVGEGT. Trimming at V came to 4 bases and at J to 7 bases, leaving 5 bases not matched to a gene.

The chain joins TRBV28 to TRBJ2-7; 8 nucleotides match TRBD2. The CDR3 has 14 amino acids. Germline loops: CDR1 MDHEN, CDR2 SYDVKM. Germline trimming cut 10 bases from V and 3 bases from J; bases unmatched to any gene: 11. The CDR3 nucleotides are TGTGCCACCACCGGGGGGGGGACTTTCTACGAGCAGTACTTC. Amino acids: CATTGGGTFYEQYF.

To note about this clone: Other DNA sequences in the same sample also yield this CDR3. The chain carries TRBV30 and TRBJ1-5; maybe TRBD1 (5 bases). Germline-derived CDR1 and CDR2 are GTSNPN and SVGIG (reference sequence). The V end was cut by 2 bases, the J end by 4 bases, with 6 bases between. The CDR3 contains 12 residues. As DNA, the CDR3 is TGTGCCTGGAGTCGGGGGAATCAGCCCCAGCATTTT. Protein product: CAWSRGNQPQHF.

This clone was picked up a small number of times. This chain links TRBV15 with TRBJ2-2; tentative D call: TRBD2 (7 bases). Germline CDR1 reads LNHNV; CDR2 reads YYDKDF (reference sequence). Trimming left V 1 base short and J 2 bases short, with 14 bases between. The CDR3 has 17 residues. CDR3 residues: CATSRGAGALNTGELFF. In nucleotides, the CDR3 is TGTGCCACCAGCAGAGGGGCGGGGGCCCTCAACACCGGGGAGCTGTTTTTT.

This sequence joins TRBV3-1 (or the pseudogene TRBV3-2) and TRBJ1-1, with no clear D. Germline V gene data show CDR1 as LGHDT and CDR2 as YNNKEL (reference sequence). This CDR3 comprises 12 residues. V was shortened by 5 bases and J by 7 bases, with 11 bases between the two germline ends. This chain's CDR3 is CASSAVVGEAFF. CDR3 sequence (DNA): TGTGCCAGCAGCGCGGTAGTCGGTGAAGCTTTCTTT.

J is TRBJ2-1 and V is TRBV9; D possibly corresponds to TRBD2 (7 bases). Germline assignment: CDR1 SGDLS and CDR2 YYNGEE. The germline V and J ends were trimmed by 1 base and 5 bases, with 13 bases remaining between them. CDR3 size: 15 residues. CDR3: CASSVRGGRDNEQFF. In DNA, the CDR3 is TGTGCCAGCAGCGTAAGGGGGGGCCGTGACAATGAGCAGTTCTTC.

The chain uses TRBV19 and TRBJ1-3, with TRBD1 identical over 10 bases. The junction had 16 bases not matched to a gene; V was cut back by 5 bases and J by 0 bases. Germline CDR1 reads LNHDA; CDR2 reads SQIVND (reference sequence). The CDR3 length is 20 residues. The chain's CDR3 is CASSRTGTGALLRSGNTIYF. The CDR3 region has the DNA TGTGCCAGTAGTCGCACCGGGACAGGGGCCTTACTCCGCTCTGGAAACACCATATATTTT.

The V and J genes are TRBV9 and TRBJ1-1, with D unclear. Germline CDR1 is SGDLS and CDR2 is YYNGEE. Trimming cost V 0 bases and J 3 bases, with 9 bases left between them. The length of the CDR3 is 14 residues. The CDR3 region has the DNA TGTGCCAGCAGCGTAGGGGGAGGATACACTGAAGCTTTCTTT. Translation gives CASSVGGGYTEAFF.

CDR3 DNA: TGTGCCAGTAGTTCGGGACAGGGGGGCGCTGAAGCTTTCTTT. This sequence encodes CASSSGQGGAEAFF. The rearrangement joins TRBV19 to TRBJ1-1; 11 bases match TRBD1. Looked up from germline, CDR1 is LNHDA and CDR2 is SQIVND (reference sequence). The CDR3 is 14 amino acids. V gave up 5 bases and J gave up 6 bases; unmatched junction bases: 5.

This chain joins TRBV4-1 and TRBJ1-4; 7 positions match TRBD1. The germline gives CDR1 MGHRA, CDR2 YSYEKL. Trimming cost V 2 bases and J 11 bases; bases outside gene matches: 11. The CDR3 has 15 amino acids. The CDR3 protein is CASSQRRDSPWKLFF. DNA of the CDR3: TGCGCCAGCAGCCAAAGGCGGGACAGTCCATGGAAACTGTTTTTT.